These 13 T cell receptor beta chains share one sample of origin, sequenced in a study of blood T cell repertoires in COVID-19 (dated by TCRdb to the early 2020s). Library generation was performed with the immunoSEQ multiplex PCR assay. What TCRdb holds here is the immuneACCESS table cut down to in-frame rearrangements. Part of the clones is not present; checked against another copy, under half of the missing clones reflect an unresolved V gene, and the others are unexplained. The sample records about 220,000 clones, 80% of which are singletons. The top ten clonotypes cover under 8.5% of the sample. What was sequenced was peripheral blood. The source is a woman in her 70s with acute or convalescent COVID-19.

This chain uses TRBV24-1 with TRBJ1-5; D remains unclear. This CDR3 contains 12 residues. Germline V CDR1 and CDR2: KGHDR, SFDVKD. V was cut by 7 bases and J by 0 bases, with 3 bases left in between. The CDR3 DNA reads TGTGCCACCAGCGGTAGCAATCAGCCCCAGCATTTT. Translating it yields CATSGSNQPQHF.

V usage is TRBV30 and J usage is TRBJ2-1; weak D call: TRBD2 (7 bases). This CDR3 is built from 16 residues. V shed 0 bases and J shed 9 bases, with 21 bases lying between them. The germline gives CDR1 GTSNPN, CDR2 SVGIG (reference sequence). CDR3 in DNA: TGTGCCTGGAGTGTCCCGACGTTCCGGGGGGCGGGTGAGCAGTTCTTC. Residues: CAWSVPTFRGAGEQFF.

The chain is built from TRBV5-4 and TRBJ2-3, with D possibly TRBD1 on 6 matching bases. The V and J ends lost 0 bases and 5 bases respectively, with 10 bases between them. The CDR3 has 14 residues. Germline loops: CDR1 SGHNT, CDR2 YYREEE (reference sequence). Here the CDR3 DNA reads TGTGCCAGCAGCTTGGGACGCAGGGGAGATACGCAGTATTTT. It codes for CASSLGRRGDTQYF.

The rearrangement uses TRBV9 and TRBJ2-7, with 7 bases that match TRBD2. V trimming: 0 bases; J trimming: 6 bases; junction bases outside the gene matches: 3. The CDR3 totals 13 residues. Germline assignment: CDR1 SGDLS and CDR2 YYNGEE. The CDR3 coding sequence is TGTGCCAGCAGCGTAGATTCGGGGGGCGAGCAGTACTTC. It codes for CASSVDSGGEQYF.

This sequence joins TRBV19 and TRBJ1-2; 7 positions agree with TRBD1. The junction had 9 bases not matched to a gene; V was cut back by 10 bases and J by 4 bases. Germline assignment: CDR1 LNHDA and CDR2 SQIVND (reference sequence). The CDR3 loop spans 13 amino acids. The CDR3, as DNA: TGTGCCACTGGACAGGAGGGGATCTATGGCTACACCTTC. It specifies CATGQEGIYGYTF. Combining the CDR3 with reference TRBV19 and TRBJ1-2 gives the whole variable domain DGGITQSPKYLFRKEGQNVTLSCEQNLNHDAMYWYRQDPGQGLRLIYYSQIVNDFQKGDIAEGYSVSREKKESFPLTVTSAQKNPTAFYLCATGQEGIYGYTFGSGTRLTVV.

The J gene is TRBJ1-1, the V gene TRBV19, with 7 bases aligning to TRBD1. The germline V gene encodes CDR1 LNHDA and CDR2 SQIVND (reference sequence). The CDR3 sequence is 13 residues long. Trimming cost V 7 bases and J 2 bases; bases outside gene matches: 4. CDR3 in amino acids: CASNDRANTEAFF. The CDR3 DNA sequence: TGTGCCAGTAACGACAGGGCCAACACTGAAGCTTTCTTT.

The DNA for the CDR3 is TGTGCCAGCAGTTTAAACAGGGGTGGGGAGCTGTTTTTT. It codes for CASSLNRGGELFF. The chain uses TRBV27 and TRBJ2-2, with 7 bases aligning to TRBD1. Trimming took 2 bases from V and 8 from J; bases not matched to a gene: 2. Germline-derived CDR1 and CDR2 are MNHEY and SMNVEV (reference sequence). This CDR3 spans 13 amino acids.

The chain combines TRBV27 with TRBJ1-2; a possible D gene is TRBD1 (6 bases). The germline V gene has CDR1 MNHEY and CDR2 SMNVEV (reference sequence). CDR3 length: 14 residues. Deletions cut 6 bases from V and 2 bases from J, with 13 bases between. As DNA, the CDR3 is TGTGCCAGCAGGCCAGGGGTGGCCAACTATGGCTACACCTTC. Protein product: CASRPGVANYGYTF.

This clone was counted a few times. This chain joins TRBV2 and TRBJ1-4; 7 bases fit TRBD1. Unmatched junction bases numbered 8, after V lost 6 bases and J lost 4 bases. CDR3 length equals 15 residues. Germline lookup yields CDR1 SNHLY and CDR2 FYNNEI. Here the CDR3 DNA reads TGTGCCAGCAGGGGGACCGGGACAGTTAATGAAAAACTGTTTTTT. This translates into CASRGTGTVNEKLFF.

V is TRBV7-2 and J is TRBJ1-1, with 7 bases aligning to TRBD1. The germline gives CDR1 SGHTA, CDR2 FQGNSA. The CDR3 has 13 amino acids. Germline trimming cut 5 bases from V and 4 bases from J; bases unmatched to any gene: 4. The CDR3 region is CASSNQGGTEAFF. Written as DNA, the CDR3 is TGTGCCAGCAGCAACCAGGGGGGCACTGAAGCTTTCTTT. The full variable domain, in which reference TRBV7-2 and TRBJ1-1 provide the parts outside the CDR3, is GAGVSQSPSNKVTEKGKDVELRCDPISGHTALYWYRQSLGQGLEFLIYFQGNSAPDKSGLPSDRFSAERTGGSVSTLTIQRTQQEDSAVYLCASSNQGGTEAFFGQGTRLTVV.

V gene TRBV5-5 combines with J gene TRBJ1-5; unclear D gene. Germline V CDR1 and CDR2: SGHKS, YYEKEE (reference sequence). The CDR3 totals 13 residues. V shed 0 bases and J shed 4 bases, with 5 bases lying between them. The CDR3 reads CASSLDINQPQHF. The CDR3 DNA follows: TGTGCCAGCAGCTTGGATATAAATCAGCCCCAGCATTTT. The variable domain in full, with the rest retrieved from reference TRBV5-5 and TRBJ1-5, is DAGVTQSPTHLIKTRGQQVTLRCSPISGHKSVSWYQQVLGQGPQFIFQYYEKEERGRGNFPDRFSARQFPNYSSELNVNALLLGDSALYLCASSLDINQPQHFGDGTRLSIL.

The chain uses TRBV6-5 and TRBJ2-6; 7 bases are a match to TRBD1. The CDR3 length is 15 residues. J lost 2 bases, V lost 4 bases, and 2 bases had no gene match. Germline V gene data show CDR1 as MNHEY and CDR2 as SVGAGI. The CDR3 protein is CASSSTGAGANVLTF. CDR3 DNA sequence: TGTGCCAGCAGTTCAACAGGGGCTGGGGCCAACGTCCTGACTTTC.

The chain employs TRBV7-8 and TRBJ2-1; 10 bases match TRBD2. The germline V gene has CDR1 SGHVS and CDR2 FQNEAQ. This CDR3 has 16 amino acids. Trimming cost V 1 base and J 7 bases; bases outside gene matches: 7. CDR3 DNA sequence: TGTGCCAGCAGCTTAGTGAGCGGGGGGGGTAAAAATGAGCAGTTCTTC. Protein product: CASSLVSGGGKNEQFF.